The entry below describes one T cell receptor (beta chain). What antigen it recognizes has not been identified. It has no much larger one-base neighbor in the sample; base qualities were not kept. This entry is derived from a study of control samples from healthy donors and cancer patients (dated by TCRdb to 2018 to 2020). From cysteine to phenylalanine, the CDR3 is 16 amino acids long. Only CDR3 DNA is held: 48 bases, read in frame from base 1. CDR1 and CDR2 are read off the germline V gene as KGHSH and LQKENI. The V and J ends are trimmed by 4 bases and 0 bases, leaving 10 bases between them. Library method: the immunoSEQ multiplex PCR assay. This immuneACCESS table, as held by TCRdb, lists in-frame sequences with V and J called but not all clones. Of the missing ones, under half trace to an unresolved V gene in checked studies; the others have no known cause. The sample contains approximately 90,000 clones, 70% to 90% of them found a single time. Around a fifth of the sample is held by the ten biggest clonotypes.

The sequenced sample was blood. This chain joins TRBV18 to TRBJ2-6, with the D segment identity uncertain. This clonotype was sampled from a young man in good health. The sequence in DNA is TGTGCCAGCTCACTTGACATCCCCTCTGGGGCCAACGTCCTGACTTTC. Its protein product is CASSLDIPSGANVLTF.